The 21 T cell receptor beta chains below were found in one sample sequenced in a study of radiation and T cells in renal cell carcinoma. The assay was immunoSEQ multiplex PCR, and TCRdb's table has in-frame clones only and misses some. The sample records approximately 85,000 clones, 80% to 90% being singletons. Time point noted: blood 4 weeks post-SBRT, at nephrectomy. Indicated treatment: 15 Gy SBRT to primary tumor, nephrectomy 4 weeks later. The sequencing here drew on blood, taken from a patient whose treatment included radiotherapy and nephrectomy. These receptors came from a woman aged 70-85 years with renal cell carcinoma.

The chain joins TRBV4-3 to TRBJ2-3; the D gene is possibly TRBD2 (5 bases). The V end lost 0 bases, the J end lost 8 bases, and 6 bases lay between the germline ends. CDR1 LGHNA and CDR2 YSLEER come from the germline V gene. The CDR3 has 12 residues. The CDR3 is CASSQDGGTQYF. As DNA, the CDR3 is TGCGCCAGCAGCCAAGATGGAGGTACGCAGTATTTT.

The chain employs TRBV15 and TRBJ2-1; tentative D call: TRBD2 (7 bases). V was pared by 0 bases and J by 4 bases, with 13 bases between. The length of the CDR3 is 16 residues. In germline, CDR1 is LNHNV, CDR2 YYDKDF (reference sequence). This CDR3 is CATSRDRGAGYNEQFF. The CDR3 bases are TGTGCCACCAGCAGAGATCGGGGGGCCGGGTACAATGAGCAGTTCTTC.

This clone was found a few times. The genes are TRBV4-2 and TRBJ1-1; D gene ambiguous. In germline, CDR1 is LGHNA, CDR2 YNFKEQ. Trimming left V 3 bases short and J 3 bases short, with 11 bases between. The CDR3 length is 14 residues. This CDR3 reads CASSQKFRDTEAFF. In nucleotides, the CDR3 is TGTGCCAGCAGCCAGAAATTTCGGGACACTGAAGCTTTCTTT.

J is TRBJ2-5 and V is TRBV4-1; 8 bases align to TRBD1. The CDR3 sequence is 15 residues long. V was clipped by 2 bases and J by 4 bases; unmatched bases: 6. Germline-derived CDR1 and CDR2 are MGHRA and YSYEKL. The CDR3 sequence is CASSQPDRVAETQYF. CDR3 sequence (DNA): TGCGCCAGCAGCCAACCGGACAGGGTGGCAGAGACCCAGTACTTC.

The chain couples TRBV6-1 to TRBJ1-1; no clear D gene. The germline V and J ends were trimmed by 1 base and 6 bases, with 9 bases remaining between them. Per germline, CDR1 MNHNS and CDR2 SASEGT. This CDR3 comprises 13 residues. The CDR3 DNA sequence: TGTGCCAGCAGTGAAGGAAAATCGTCTGAAGCTTTCTTT. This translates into CASSEGKSSEAFF.

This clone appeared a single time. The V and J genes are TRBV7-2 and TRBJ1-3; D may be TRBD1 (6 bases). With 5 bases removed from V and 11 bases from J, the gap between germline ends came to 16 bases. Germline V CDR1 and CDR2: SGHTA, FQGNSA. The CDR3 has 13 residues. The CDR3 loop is CASSPTHRAAIYF. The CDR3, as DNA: TGTGCCAGCAGCCCCACCCACAGGGCCGCCATATATTTT.

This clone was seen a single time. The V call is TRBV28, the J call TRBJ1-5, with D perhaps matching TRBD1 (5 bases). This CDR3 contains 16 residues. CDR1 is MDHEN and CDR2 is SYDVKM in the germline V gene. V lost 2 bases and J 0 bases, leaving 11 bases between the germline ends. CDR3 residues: CASSLTQGISNQPQHF. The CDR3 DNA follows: TGTGCCAGCAGTTTAACCCAGGGAATTAGCAATCAGCCCCAGCATTTT.

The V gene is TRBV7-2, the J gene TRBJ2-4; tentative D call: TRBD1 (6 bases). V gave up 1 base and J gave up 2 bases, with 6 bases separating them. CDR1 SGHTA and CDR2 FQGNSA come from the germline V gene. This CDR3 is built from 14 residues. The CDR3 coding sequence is TGTGCCAGCAGCTTAGGGGGGCCCAAAAACATTCAGTACTTC. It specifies CASSLGGPKNIQYF.

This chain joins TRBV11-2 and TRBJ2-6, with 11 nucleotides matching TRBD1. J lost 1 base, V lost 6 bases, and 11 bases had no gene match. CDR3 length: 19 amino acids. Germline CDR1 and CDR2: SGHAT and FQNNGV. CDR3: CASRPRDRGYPSGANVLTF. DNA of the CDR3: TGTGCCAGCAGACCCCGGGACAGGGGGTATCCATCTGGGGCCAACGTCCTGACTTTC.

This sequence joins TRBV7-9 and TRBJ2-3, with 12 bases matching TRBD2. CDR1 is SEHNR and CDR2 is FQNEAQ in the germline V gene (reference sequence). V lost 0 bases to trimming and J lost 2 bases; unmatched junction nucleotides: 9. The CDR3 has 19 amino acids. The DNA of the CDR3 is TGTGCCAGCAGCTTAGCTCACCTTCGACTAGCGGGGGACACAGATACGCAGTATTTT. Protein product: CASSLAHLRLAGDTDTQYF.

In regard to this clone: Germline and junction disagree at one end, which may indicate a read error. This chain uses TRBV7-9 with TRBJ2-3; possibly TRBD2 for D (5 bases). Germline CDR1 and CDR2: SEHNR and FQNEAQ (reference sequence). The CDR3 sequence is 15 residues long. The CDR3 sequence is CASSLASSGTDTQYF. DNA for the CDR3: TGTGCCAGCAGCCTAGCTAGCTCGGGGACAGATACGCAGTATTTT.

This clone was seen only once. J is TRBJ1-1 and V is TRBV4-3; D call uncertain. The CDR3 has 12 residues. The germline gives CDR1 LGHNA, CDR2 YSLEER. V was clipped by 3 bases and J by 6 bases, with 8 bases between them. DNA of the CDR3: TGCGCCAGCAGCCACGGGCCCGCTGAAGCTTTCTTT. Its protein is CASSHGPAEAFF.

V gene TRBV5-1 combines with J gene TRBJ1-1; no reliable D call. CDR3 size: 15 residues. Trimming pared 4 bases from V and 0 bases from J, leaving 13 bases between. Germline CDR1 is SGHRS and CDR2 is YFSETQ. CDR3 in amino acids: CASSLDLRLNTEAFF. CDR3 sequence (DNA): TGCGCCAGCAGCCTAGACCTACGACTGAACACTGAAGCTTTCTTT.

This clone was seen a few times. The CDR3 spells CASSLSPNQPQHF. In DNA form, the CDR3 reads TGTGCCAGCAGTTTATCACCCAATCAGCCCCAGCATTTT. The chain uses TRBV28 and TRBJ1-5; D is undetermined. V was trimmed by 1 base and J by 3 bases, leaving 4 bases between them. The CDR3 is 13 amino acids. CDR1 and CDR2 (germline): MDHEN, SYDVKM.

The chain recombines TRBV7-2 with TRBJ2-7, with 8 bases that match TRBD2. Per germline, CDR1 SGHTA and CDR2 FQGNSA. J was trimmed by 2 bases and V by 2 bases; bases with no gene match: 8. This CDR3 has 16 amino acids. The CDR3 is CASSLFASGGTYEQYF. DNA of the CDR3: TGTGCCAGCAGCTTATTTGCCAGCGGGGGCACCTACGAGCAGTACTTC. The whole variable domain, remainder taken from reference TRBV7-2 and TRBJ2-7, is GAGVSQSPSNKVTEKGKDVELRCDPISGHTALYWYRQSLGQGLEFLIYFQGNSAPDKSGLPSDRFSAERTGGSVSTLTIQRTQQEDSAVYLCASSLFASGGTYEQYFGPGTRLTVT.

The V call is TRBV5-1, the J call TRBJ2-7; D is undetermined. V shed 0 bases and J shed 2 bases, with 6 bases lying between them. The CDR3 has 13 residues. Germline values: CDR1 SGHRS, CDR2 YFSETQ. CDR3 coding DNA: TGCGCCAGCAGCTTGGGGCTAACCTACGAGCAGTACTTC. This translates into CASSLGLTYEQYF.

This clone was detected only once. The CDR3, as DNA: TGTGCCAGCAGCAAGCAACAGGGCTTTCAGCCCCAGCATTTT. Protein: CASSKQQGFQPQHF. The gene calls are TRBV21-1 and TRBJ1-5; the D segment call TRBD1 is taken from the table without a DNA check. TRBV21-1 is noted as a pseudogene. This CDR3 has 14 residues.

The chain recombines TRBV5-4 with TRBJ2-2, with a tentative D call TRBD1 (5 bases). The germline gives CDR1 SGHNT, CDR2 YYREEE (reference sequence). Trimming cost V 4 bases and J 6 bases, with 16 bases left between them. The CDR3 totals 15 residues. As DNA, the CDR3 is TGTGCCAGCAGCACCCCGACAGTGCCCTCCGGGGAGCTGTTTTTT. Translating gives CASSTPTVPSGELFF.

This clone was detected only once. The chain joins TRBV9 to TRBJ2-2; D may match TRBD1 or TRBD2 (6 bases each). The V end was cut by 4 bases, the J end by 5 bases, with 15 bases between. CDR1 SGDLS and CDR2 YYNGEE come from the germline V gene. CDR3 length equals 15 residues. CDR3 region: CASSSRGGWTGELFF. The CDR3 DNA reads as TGTGCCAGCAGCTCCAGAGGGGGGTGGACCGGGGAGCTGTTTTTT.

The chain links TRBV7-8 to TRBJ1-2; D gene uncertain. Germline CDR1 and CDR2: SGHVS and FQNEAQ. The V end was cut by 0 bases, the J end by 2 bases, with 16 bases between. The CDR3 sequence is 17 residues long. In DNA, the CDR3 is TGTGCCAGCAGCTTAGCGCTACCAGGACTTGAAAACTATGGCTACACCTTC. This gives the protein CASSLALPGLENYGYTF.

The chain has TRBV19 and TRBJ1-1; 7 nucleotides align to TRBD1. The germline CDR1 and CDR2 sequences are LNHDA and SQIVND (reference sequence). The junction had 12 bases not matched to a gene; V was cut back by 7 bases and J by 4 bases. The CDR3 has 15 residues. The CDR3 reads CASTSSAGGVTEAFF. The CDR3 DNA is TGTGCCAGTACCTCCTCCGCAGGGGGGGTCACTGAAGCTTTCTTT. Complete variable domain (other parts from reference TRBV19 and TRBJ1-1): DGGITQSPKYLFRKEGQNVTLSCEQNLNHDAMYWYRQDPGQGLRLIYYSQIVNDFQKGDIAEGYSVSREKKESFPLTVTSAQKNPTAFYLCASTSSAGGVTEAFFGQGTRLTVV.